The clone carrying this T cell receptor (beta chain) has just a few counts. Its specificity is unknown. Trimming left V 2 bases short and J 5 bases short, with 16 bases between. Germline CDR1 MNHNS, CDR2 SASEGT. The CDR3 totals 17 residues. The data belong to a study of cytomegalovirus exposure and HLA in healthy donors. Study in general: Earlier results showed approximately 110 million unique TCR beta sequences derived from roughly 180 million T cells. Of all 398 donors who were genotyped, 75% to 90% belonged to the Caucasian-associated ancestry cluster.

Use of 60 Vbeta and 13 Jbeta primers characterized the PCR. Libraries were prepared by immunoSEQ multiplex PCR; TCRdb keeps only in-frame clonotypes and omits some of them. The sample has 95,000 to 120,000 clones, 67% seen once. The study, taken as a whole, reports: Association with HLA alleles at 0.05 false discovery rate was found for around 17,000 TCR beta sequences in a later analysis. Likely technical artifact: a cluster of highly shared sequence variants.

Material: PBMCs. This chain joins TRBV6-1 and TRBJ1-6; possibly TRBD1 for D (5 bases). The source of this sequence is a man aged 18 to 30 in good health and CMV-seropositive. CDR3 DNA sequence: TGTGCCAGCAGTGAATCGGCCCAGGCAGGGAATAATTCACCCCTCCACTTT. This gives the protein CASSESAQAGNNSPLHF.